The clone carrying this T cell receptor beta chain was counted at least ten times. The antigen is not known. Study-level results: In terms of TCR gene usage, tumor memory CD4+ T cells clustered together with blood and lymph node memory CD4+ cells, as well as with lymph node naive CD4+ cells.

Full-length variable regions came from constant-region reverse primers plus semi-nested Nested Universal Primer A PCR. TCRdb re-called the 5' RACE reads through MiXCR, storing one row per CDR3 protein. The profile shows 55,000 to 70,000 distinct CDR3 sequences, 28% of them singletons. Germline V gene lookup returns CDR1 LGHNA and CDR2 YSLEER. This CDR3 spans 14 amino acids. V lost 0 bases and J lost 5, with 10 bases in between. V gene TRBV4-3 combines with J gene TRBJ1-1; D perhaps matches TRBD1 (6 bases). The origin of this receptor is a female donor with breast cancer. Sequenced: tumor-infiltrating memory CD4+ T cells sorted from the breast tumor. This sample's subset: memory CD4+ T cells, CD4+CD45RO+CD25-. The CDR3 nucleotides read TGCGCCAGCAGCCAAGAACCGGGGGCGACTGAAGCTTTCTTT. It is translated as CASSQEPGATEAFF.